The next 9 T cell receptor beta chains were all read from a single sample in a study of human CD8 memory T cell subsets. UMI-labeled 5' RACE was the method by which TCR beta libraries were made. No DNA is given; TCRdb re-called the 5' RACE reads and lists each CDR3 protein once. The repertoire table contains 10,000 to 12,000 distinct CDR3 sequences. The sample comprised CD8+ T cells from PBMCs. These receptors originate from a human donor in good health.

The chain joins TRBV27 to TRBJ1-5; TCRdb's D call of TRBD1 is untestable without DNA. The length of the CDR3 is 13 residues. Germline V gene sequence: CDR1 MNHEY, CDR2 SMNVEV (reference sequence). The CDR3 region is CASGWGDHQPQHF.

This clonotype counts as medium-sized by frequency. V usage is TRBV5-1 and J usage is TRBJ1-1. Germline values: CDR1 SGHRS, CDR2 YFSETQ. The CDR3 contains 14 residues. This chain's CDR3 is CASSHGKVNTEAFF.

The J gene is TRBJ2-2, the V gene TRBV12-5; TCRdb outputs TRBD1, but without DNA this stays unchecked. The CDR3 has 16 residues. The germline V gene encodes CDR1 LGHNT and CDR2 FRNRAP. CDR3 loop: CASAPWAELNTGELFF.

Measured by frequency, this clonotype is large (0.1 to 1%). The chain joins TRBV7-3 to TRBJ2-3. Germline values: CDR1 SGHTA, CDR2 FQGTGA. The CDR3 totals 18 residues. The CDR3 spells CASSLTPRTSSSTDTQYF.

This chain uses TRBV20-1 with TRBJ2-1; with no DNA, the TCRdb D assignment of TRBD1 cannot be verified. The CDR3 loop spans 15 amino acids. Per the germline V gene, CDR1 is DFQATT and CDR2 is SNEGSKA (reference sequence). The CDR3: CSARDPGAPYNEQFF.

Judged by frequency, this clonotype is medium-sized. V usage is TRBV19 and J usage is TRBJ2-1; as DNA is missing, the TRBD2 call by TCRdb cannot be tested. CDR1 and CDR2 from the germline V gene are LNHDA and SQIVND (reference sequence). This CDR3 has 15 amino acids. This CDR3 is CASKRREGGYNEQFF.

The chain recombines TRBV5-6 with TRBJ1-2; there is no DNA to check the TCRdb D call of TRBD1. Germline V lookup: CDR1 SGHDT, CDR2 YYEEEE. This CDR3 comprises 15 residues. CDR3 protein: CASSLTGDLNYGYTF.

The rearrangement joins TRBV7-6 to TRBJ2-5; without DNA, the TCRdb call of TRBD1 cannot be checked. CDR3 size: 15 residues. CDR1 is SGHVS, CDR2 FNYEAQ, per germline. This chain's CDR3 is CASSLEGGPLQTQYF.

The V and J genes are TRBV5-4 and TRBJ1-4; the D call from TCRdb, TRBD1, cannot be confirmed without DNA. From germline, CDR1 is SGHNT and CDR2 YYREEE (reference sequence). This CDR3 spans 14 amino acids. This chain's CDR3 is CASSLEGGGEKLFF.